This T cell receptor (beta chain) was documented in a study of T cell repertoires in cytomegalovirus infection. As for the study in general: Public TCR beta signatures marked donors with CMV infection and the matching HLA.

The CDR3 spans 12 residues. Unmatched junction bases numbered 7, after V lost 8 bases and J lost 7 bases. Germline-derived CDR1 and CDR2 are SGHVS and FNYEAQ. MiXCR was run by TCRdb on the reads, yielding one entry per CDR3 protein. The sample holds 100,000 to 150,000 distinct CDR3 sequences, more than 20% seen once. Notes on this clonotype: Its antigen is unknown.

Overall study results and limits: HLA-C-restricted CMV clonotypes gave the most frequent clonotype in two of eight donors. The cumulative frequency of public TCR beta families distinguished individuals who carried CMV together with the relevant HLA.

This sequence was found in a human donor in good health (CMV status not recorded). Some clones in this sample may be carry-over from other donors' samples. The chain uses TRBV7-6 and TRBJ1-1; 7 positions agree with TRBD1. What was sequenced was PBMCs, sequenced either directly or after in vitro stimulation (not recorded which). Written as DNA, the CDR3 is TGTGCCAGCGGTTCAGGGGGGGGTGAAGCTTTCTTT. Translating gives CASGSGGGEAFF.